These 7 T cell receptor beta chains originate from one sample sequenced in a study of T cells in Graves' hyperthyroidism and ophthalmopathy. Amplification targeted TCR beta CDR3 regions from RNA transcripts. An initial round of RT-PCR targeting the TCR CDR3 relied on the HTBI primer set. TCRdb called the multiplex PCR reads again in MiXCR, with one record for every CDR3 protein. The sample lists around 500,000 distinct CDR3 sequences; approximately 15% were seen once. Sequencing was performed on blood. These receptors all come from a woman between 18 and 30 years old with Graves' hyperthyroidism.

The V gene is TRBV7-9, the J gene TRBJ2-3; 10 bases are shared with TRBD2. Germline V lookup: CDR1 SEHNR, CDR2 FQNEAQ (reference sequence). V was clipped by 8 bases and J by 8 bases; unmatched bases: 10. This CDR3 has 14 residues. CDR3 protein: CASGSASGSSTQYF. CDR3 DNA sequence: TGTGCCAGCGGGTCGGCTAGCGGGAGTAGTACGCAGTATTTT.

This clonotype appeared a few times. The chain is built from TRBV4-1 and TRBJ2-1; 10 bases are shared with TRBD2. The V segment lost 0 bases and the J segment 12 bases; nucleotides outside the gene matches: 2. Germline CDR1 and CDR2: MGHRA and YSYEKL. There are 13 residues in the CDR3. The DNA of the CDR3 is TGCGCCAGCAGCCAAGAATTAGCGGGAGGGCAGTTCTTC. This codes for CASSQELAGGQFF.

This clonotype was detected ten times or more. The genes are TRBV5-5 and TRBJ1-4, with a tentative D call TRBD1 (5 bases). The V and J ends lost 1 base and 5 bases respectively, with 9 bases between them. Germline V gene data show CDR1 as SGHKS and CDR2 as YYEKEE (reference sequence). This CDR3 contains 14 residues. The CDR3 reads CASSLPRTNEKLFF. CDR3 bases: TGTGCCAGCAGCTTGCCTCGGACAAATGAAAAACTGTTTTTT.

There are many counts of this clonotype. This chain uses TRBV2 with TRBJ1-2; D not resolved. V was shortened by 7 bases and J by 0 bases, with 9 bases between the two germline ends. Germline lookup yields CDR1 SNHLY and CDR2 FYNNEI. The CDR3 is 13 amino acids. Here the CDR3 reads CASKDRPNYGYTF. The CDR3 nucleotides read TGTGCCAGCAAGGATAGGCCTAACTATGGCTACACCTTC.

This clonotype was seen a few times. The chain carries TRBV19 and TRBJ2-1; TRBD2 is a possible D gene (5 bases). With 3 bases removed from V and 8 bases from J, the gap between germline ends came to 17 bases. The CDR3 is made up of 15 amino acids. The germline V gene has CDR1 LNHDA and CDR2 SQIVND (reference sequence). The CDR3 nucleotides read TGTGCCAGTAGTATCATGCCTAGCCTTCACGATGAGCAGTTCTTC. Translating it yields CASSIMPSLHDEQFF.

This clonotype showed up many times. Written as DNA, the CDR3 is TGTGCCAGCAGCCCGTTACTAGCGGGGGAAGTCTCCTACGAGCAGTACTTC. The encoded protein is CASSPLLAGEVSYEQYF. The chain combines TRBV7-8 with TRBJ2-7; TRBD2 aligns across 11 bases. V was pared by 5 bases and J by 0 bases, with 9 bases of the junction left unmatched. CDR1 SGHVS and CDR2 FQNEAQ come from the germline V gene. The CDR3 consists of 17 residues.

This clonotype showed up many times. The chain joins TRBV5-1 to TRBJ1-5, with a possible D match to TRBD1 (5 bases). The germline CDR1 and CDR2 sequences are SGHRS and YFSETQ. The CDR3 length is 15 residues. V shed 0 bases and J shed 5 bases, with 12 bases lying between them. Written as DNA, the CDR3 is TGCGCCAGCAGCTTGGAAGGGGTTAGAGATCAGCCCCAGCATTTT. Its translation is CASSLEGVRDQPQHF.